Listed here are 3 T cell receptor beta chains from one sample, sequenced in a study of blood T cells in healthy people across ages. A second roughly 6 to 12 cycle PCR used barcoded and J-beta primers. TCRdb ran MiXCR on the 5' RACE reads and lists one entry per CDR3 protein. The table shows fewer than 2,000,000 distinct CDR3 sequences, with around 40% occurring only once. The sequenced sample was blood. These receptors all stem from a human donor in good health.

In its sample, this clonotype was seen a few times. The rearrangement links TRBV6-5 to TRBJ2-5; 14 bases are a match to TRBD2. The CDR3 consists of 18 residues. Germline V CDR1 and CDR2: MNHEY, SVGAGI. The V gene end was trimmed by 0 bases and the J gene end by 1 base; junction bases not matched to a gene: 4. This CDR3 is CASSYSGLAGDLQETQYF. DNA of the CDR3: TGTGCCAGCAGTTACTCGGGACTAGCGGGGGACCTCCAAGAGACCCAGTACTTC.

The genes are TRBV6-2 or TRBV6-3 and TRBJ2-7, with D unresolved. This CDR3 contains 13 residues. CDR1 is MNHEY, CDR2 SVGEGT, per germline. Trimming removed 6 bases at V and 10 bases at J, with 19 bases between. CDR3 coding DNA: TGTGCCAGCAGCTCCTTCCGAGATTTAAATCAGTACTTC. It specifies CASSSFRDLNQYF.

The chain couples TRBV7-6 to TRBJ1-2; D is undetermined. Germline CDR1 and CDR2: SGHVS and FNYEAQ. The V end lost 1 base, the J end lost 0 bases, and 9 bases lay between the germline ends. The CDR3 length is 15 residues. CDR3 amino acids: CASSLGAPTNYGYTF. The CDR3 DNA reads as TGTGCCAGCAGCTTAGGAGCTCCCACTAACTATGGCTACACCTTC.